A selection of T cell receptor beta chains follows, all from one sample in a study of CD8 T cells in ankylosing spondylitis. Each CDR3 protein is one row after TCRdb ran MiXCR on the 5' RACE reads. Among a few hundred thousand distinct CDR3 sequences listed, about 13% were seen once. Material for sequencing was blood, either unsorted or a sorted T cell fraction (not recorded which). Receptors originate from a male donor with ankylosing spondylitis. CDR3s include the opening cysteine and the closing phenylalanine or tryptophan. A D gene is named only where the DNA matches it firmly. Some rows mark clone size as missing; the rest say once, few, many or name a class of expanded clone.

v_call	j_call	clone_size	d_call	cdr3_nt	cdr3_aa
TRBV18	TRBJ1-1	few	-	TGTGCCAGCTCACCAGCTGACAGGTTGGGAACTGAAGCTTTCTTT	CASSPADRLGTEAFF
TRBV20-1	TRBJ2-1	few	TRBD2	TGCAGTGCTAGGGTCTTGGCTAGCGGGAGTAGGAATGAGCAGTTCTTC	CSARVLASGSRNEQFF
TRBV2	TRBJ2-7	-	-	TGTGCCAGCATTTTTCGGGACCGTACCTACGAGCAGTACTTC	CASIFRDRTYEQYF
TRBV5-1	TRBJ2-7	few	-	TGCGCCAGCAGCGAATCCGGGGGCCCTGGGTTAGAGCAGTACTTC	CASSESGGPGLEQYF
TRBV20-1	TRBJ2-1	few	-	TGCAGTGCTGGCCCGAAAGATCCTATCCTATACAATGAGCAGTTCTTC	CSAGPKDPILYNEQFF
TRBV20-1	TRBJ2-7	-	TRBD2	TGCAGTGCTACTTCTAGCGGGAGTCTCTCCTACGAGCAGTACTTC	CSATSSGSLSYEQYF
TRBV5-1	TRBJ1-1	-	-	TGCGCCAGCGGACCTAATTCGGGAGACACTGAAGCTTTCTTT	CASGPNSGDTEAFF
TRBV15	TRBJ2-1	-	-	TGTGCCACCAGCAGCGGGAGCTCCTACAATGAGCAGTTCTTC	CATSSGSSYNEQFF
TRBV5-1	TRBJ2-5	many	-	TGCGCCAGCAGCGCGTACCAAGAGACCCAGTACTTC	CASSAYQETQYF
TRBV14	TRBJ2-7	few	-	TGTGCCAGCAGCCAAGACCGACTCAGGGCCGAGTACTTC	CASSQDRLRAEYF
TRBV7-2	TRBJ1-5	many	-	TGTGCCAGCAGCTTAAGAGGGCTGGAAAATCAGCCCCAGCATTTT	CASSLRGLENQPQHF
TRBV10-3	TRBJ1-2	few	-	TGTGCCATCAGTTCGCCGGGGGGCGGTTATGGCTACACCTTC	CAISSPGGGYGYTF
TRBV5-1	TRBJ2-1	-	TRBD2	TGCGCCAGCAGCTTGGCTATCGGGGAGGGCGACGTTGAGCAGTTCTTC	CASSLAIGEGDVEQFF
TRBV6-6	TRBJ1-1	-	TRBD1	TGTGCCAGCAGTTACTCCGGGACAGGGGAAACTTTCTTT	CASSYSGTGETFF
TRBV24-1	TRBJ2-5	few	-	TGTGCCACCAGTGACAGGGCCAACCAAGAGACCCAGTACTTC	CATSDRANQETQYF
TRBV6-6	TRBJ1-5	few	-	TGTGCCAGCACTCCCGGGGTGAATCAGCCCCAGCATTTT	CASTPGVNQPQHF
TRBV18	TRBJ2-7	-	-	TGTGCCAGCTCACCCTACCTTTTGCCTAGCGAGTCCTACGAGCAGTACTTC	CASSPYLLPSESYEQYF
TRBV20-1	TRBJ2-1	few	TRBD2	TGCAGTGCTACAAGGGGACTAGCGGGCGGCCTCAAACAGTTCTTC	CSATRGLAGGLKQFF
TRBV18	TRBJ1-6	few	-	TGTGCCAGCTCACCACGGTCCAATTCACCCCTCCACTTT	CASSPRSNSPLHF
TRBV20-1	TRBJ1-1	few	-	TGCAGTGCTAGAGATCAGGGAGGGAGAAACACTGAAGCTTTCTTT	CSARDQGGRNTEAFF
TRBV6-5	TRBJ1-1	-	-	TGTGCCAGCAGTTACTTTGGTGGTGGGGACGGCACTGAAGCTTTCTTT	CASSYFGGGDGTEAFF
TRBV3-1	TRBJ2-5	-	-	TGTGCCAGCAGCCAGGGGGGCACCTCCAAGACCCAGTACTTC	CASSQGGTSKTQYF
TRBV7-9	TRBJ2-1	few	-	TGTGCCAGCAGCACCTCCCCCCGCCCTAGCGTTGAGGAGCAGTTCTTC	CASSTSPRPSVEEQFF
TRBV7-2	TRBJ2-1	-	-	TGTGCCAGCAGCCAAGGGGAGGGGGGGAGCGAGCAGTTCTTC	CASSQGEGGSEQFF
TRBV11-2	TRBJ2-7	few	-	TGTGCCAGCAGCTTATTAGGCCCTTCGGAGCAGTACTTC	CASSLLGPSEQYF
TRBV29-1	TRBJ2-4	-	TRBD1	TGCAGCGTTGGGGCAGGGGGAAAAAACATTCAGTACTTC	CSVGAGGKNIQYF
TRBV18	TRBJ1-4	-	-	TGTGCCAGCTCGGCAGGATTGCAGACTAATGAAAAACTGTTTTTT	CASSAGLQTNEKLFF
TRBV3-1	TRBJ2-1	-	-	TGTGCCAGCAGCCCCTCTTCTAACAATGAGCAGTTCTTC	CASSPSSNNEQFF
TRBV11-2	TRBJ2-7	-	TRBD1	TGTGCCAGCAGCCGGAGAACCGACAGGGGTCAAGCCTACGAGCAGTACTTC	CASSRRTDRGQAYEQYF
TRBV6-2/TRBV6-3	TRBJ1-2	-	-	TGTGCCAGCAGTGCGCGTGGGAGAGAGGGTGGCTACACCTTC	CASSARGREGGYTF
TRBV27	TRBJ2-1	few	TRBD2	TGTGCCAGCAGTCCCGGGACTAGCGGGAAAAGCTCCTACAATGAGCAGTTCTTC	CASSPGTSGKSSYNEQFF
TRBV7-9	TRBJ2-3	many	-	TGTGCCAGCAGCTTAGCCGGGGCTAGCGTGTTCTTT	CASSLAGASVFF